The entry below gives a single T cell receptor (beta chain) sequence along with its context. Sequencing used immunoSEQ multiplex PCR; TCRdb keeps in-frame clones, though not all of them. The sample consists of tens of thousands of clones, roughly 80% of them appearing once. The time point was: baseline, week 1 (first vaccination visit). Treatment in this sample: pre-vaccination baseline after standard-of-care therapy. The sample is drawn from a study of a mutant IDH1 vaccine in newly diagnosed glioma. The germline CDR1 and CDR2 sequences are SEHNR and FQNEAQ (reference sequence). The V and J ends lost 2 bases and 5 bases, in that order; junction bases with no gene match: 6. The CDR3 loop spans 15 amino acids.

This clonotype was sampled from a man aged 18 to 30 with glioma. The rearrangement uses TRBV7-9 and TRBJ1-1; 9 nucleotides align to TRBD1. The sequences come from PBMCs, collected from a glioma patient treated with radiotherapy, temozolomide or both. The CDR3 loop is CASSLNRGPWTEAFF. CDR3 nucleotides: TGTGCCAGCAGCTTAAACAGGGGGCCGTGGACTGAAGCTTTCTTT.